This TCR beta chain emerged from a study of long-term antiretroviral therapy in people with HIV. This clone was found once. What it binds is not known. The libraries were made with immunoSEQ v3.0 at survey level. Using immunoSEQ multiplex PCR, the repertoire was profiled, and TCRdb retains in-frame clones only, with some absent. Of 20,000 to 30,000 clones in the sample, 70% to 85% are singletons; the top ten hold more than 8%. General observations from the study: Post-ART, diversity grew, though it stayed under transplant donor control levels. Spans of CDR3 length were tighter for HIV repertoires than for controls.

The source is a woman between 35 and 50 years old with HIV. The material was unsorted PBMCs, obtained 1.2 years after starting antiretroviral therapy.

The CDR3 nucleotides read TGTGCCAGCAGTTCCGGACAGAGCACAGATACGCAGTATTTT. It specifies CASSSGQSTDTQYF. This chain links TRBV7-9 with TRBJ2-3; TRBD1 is a possible D gene (6 bases). From germline, CDR1 is SEHNR and CDR2 FQNEAQ (reference sequence). This CDR3 comprises 14 residues. Trimming took off 6 bases at V and 0 bases at J, with 10 bases between the two ends.